This TCR beta chain comes out of a study of CD8+ T cells in alopecia areata. The length of the CDR3 is 16 amino acids, counting both ends. Germline V gene data show CDR1 as LNHDA and CDR2 as SQIVND (reference sequence). Treatment meaning: oral pan-JAK inhibitor, 5-10 mg twice daily. Once RNA had been extracted, it was reverse transcribed into cDNA to act as the sequencing template. Repertoires were generated with immunoSEQ multiplex PCR, while TCRdb's copy carries only in-frame clones and drops some. This table holds approximately 140,000 clones, about 88% found once. Findings and caveats of the study: Higher clonality and more expanded CD8+ clones appeared in lesional than normal scalp.

This clone has only a few counts. What it binds is not known. Because the CDR3's place on the DNA is in doubt, the DNA is left out and the CDR3 is given as listed by TCRdb. This clonotype was sampled from a human donor with alopecia areata. Source: CD8+ T cells sorted from blood, taken at week 4, from a patient treated with tofacitinib. This sequence joins TRBV19 and TRBJ1-3; the table's D gene call, TRBD1, was not cross checked with the DNA. CDR3: CASSPVPEDSGNTIYF.